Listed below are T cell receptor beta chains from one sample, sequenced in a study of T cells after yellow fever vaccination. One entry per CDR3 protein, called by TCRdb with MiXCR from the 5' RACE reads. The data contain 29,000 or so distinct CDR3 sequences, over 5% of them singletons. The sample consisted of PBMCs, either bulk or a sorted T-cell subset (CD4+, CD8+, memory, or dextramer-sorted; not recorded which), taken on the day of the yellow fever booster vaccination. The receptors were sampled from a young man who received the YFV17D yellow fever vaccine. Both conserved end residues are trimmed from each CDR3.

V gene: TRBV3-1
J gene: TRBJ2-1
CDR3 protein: ASSHSYNEQF

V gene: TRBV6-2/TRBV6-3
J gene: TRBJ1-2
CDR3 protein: ASSPTGFYGYT

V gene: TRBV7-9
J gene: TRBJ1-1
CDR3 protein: ASRPGTENTEAF

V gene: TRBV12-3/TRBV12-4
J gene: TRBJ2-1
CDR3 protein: ASRAGAHEQF

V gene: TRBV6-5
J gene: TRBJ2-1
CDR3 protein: ASSYSGQGLGNEQF

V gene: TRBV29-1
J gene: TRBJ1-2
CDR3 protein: SVRGVSGYT

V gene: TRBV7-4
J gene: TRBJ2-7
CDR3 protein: ASSRDRFYEQY

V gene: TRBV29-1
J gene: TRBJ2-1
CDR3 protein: SVDGGLSGEQF

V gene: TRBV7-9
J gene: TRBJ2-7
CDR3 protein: ASSPGQGGDYEQY

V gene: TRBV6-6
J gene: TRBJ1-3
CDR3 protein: ASTRVGLYTIY

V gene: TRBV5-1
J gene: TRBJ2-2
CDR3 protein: ASSPGLAETGELF

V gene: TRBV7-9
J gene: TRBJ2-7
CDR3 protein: ASSWLAGEQY

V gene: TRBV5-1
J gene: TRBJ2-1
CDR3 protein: ASSPSGRATNEQF

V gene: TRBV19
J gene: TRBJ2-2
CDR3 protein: ASRILAGGGTGELF

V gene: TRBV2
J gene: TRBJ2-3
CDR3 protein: ASSSGTLSTDTQY

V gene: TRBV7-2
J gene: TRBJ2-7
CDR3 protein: ASSSAGSYEQY

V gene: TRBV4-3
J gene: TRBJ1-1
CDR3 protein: ASSQERGTRQKAF

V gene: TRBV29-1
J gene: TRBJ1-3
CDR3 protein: SVVGAGNTIY

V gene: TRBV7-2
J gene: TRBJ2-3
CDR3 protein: ASSSSPGFTDTQY

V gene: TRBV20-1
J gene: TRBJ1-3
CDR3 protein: SARDDRTGNTIY

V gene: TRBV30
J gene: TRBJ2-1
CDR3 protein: AWSSLAGYNEQF

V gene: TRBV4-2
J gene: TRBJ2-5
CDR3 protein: ASSQGGTSEQETQY

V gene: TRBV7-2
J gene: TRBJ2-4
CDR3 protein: ASSFALGAGTKNIQY